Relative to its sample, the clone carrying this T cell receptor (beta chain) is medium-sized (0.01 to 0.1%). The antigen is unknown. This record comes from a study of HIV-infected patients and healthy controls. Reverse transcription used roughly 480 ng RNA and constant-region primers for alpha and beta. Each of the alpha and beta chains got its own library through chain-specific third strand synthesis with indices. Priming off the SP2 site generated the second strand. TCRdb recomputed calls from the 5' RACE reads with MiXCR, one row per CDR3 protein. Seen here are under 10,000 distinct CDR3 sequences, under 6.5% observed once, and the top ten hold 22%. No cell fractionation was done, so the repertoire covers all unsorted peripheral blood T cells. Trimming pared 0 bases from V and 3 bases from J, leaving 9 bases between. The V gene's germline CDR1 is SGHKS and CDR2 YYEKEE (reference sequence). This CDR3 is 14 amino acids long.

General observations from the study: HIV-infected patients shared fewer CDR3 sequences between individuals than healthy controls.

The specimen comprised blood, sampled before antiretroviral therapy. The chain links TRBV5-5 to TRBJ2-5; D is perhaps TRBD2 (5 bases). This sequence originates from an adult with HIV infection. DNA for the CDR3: TGTGCCAGCAGCTTGGCCGGGGTGGAAGAGACCCAGTACTTC. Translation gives CASSLAGVEETQYF.